Shown below are 16 T cell receptor beta chains from a single sample sequenced in a study of shared clonotypes between healthy human individuals. Sequenced by immunoSEQ multiplex PCR; TCRdb stores in-frame clones only, minus some. The data contain about 1 million clones, around 74% of them singletons. The specimen was memory CD4+ T cells sorted from blood. Documented subset: CD45RA-negative fraction. The source of these receptors is a man between 18 and 35 years old in good health.

This clone was picked up a small number of times. The V call is TRBV7-8, the J call TRBJ2-3; the D is unclear. This CDR3 spans 16 amino acids. Trimming cost V 2 bases and J 5 bases, with 17 bases left between them. CDR1 is SGHVS and CDR2 is FQNEAQ in the germline V gene. The CDR3 DNA is TGTGCCAGCAGCTTACTCAGCCAATTTTCGGGAGATACGCAGTATTTT. Residues: CASSLLSQFSGDTQYF. Based on the CDR3 plus reference TRBV7-8 and TRBJ2-3, the full variable domain is GAGVSQSPRYKVAKRGQDVALRCDPISGHVSLFWYQQALGQGPEFLTYFQNEAQLDKSGLPSDRFFAERPEGSVSTLKIQRTQQEDSAVYLCASSLLSQFSGDTQYFGPGTRLTVL.

This clone showed up many times. This chain joins TRBV25-1 and TRBJ1-5; 10 bases map to TRBD1. CDR1 and CDR2 (germline): MGHDK, SYGVNS. The CDR3 contains 14 residues. With V trimmed by 6 bases and J by 3 bases, 2 bases remained unmatched. The CDR3 loop reads CASRGTGDNQPQHF. As DNA, the CDR3 is TGTGCCAGCAGAGGGACAGGGGACAATCAGCCCCAGCATTTT.

The rearrangement uses TRBV5-1 and TRBJ2-3, with D possibly matching TRBD2 (6 bases). This CDR3 comprises 15 residues. Trimming cost V 2 bases and J 0 bases, with 10 bases left between them. Germline V gene data show CDR1 as SGHRS and CDR2 as YFSETQ. This CDR3 reads CASSLGGISTDTQYF. In DNA form, the CDR3 reads TGCGCCAGCAGCTTAGGCGGGATTAGCACAGATACGCAGTATTTT.

The V call is TRBV5-1, the J call TRBJ1-6; D possibly corresponds to TRBD1 (6 bases). This CDR3 is 17 amino acids long. Trimming cost V 4 bases and J 3 bases, with 17 bases left between them. The germline V gene encodes CDR1 SGHRS and CDR2 YFSETQ. CDR3 amino acids: CASSPETGNIYNSPLHF. In DNA form, the CDR3 reads TGCGCCAGCAGCCCCGAGACAGGCAATATCTATAATTCACCCCTCCACTTT. Full variable domain (outside the CDR3, taken from reference TRBV5-1 and TRBJ1-6): KAGVTQTPRYLIKTRGQQVTLSCSPISGHRSVSWYQQTPGQGLQFLFEYFSETQRNKGNFPGRFSGRQFSNSRSEMNVSTLELGDSALYLCASSPETGNIYNSPLHFGNGTRLTVT.

This clone has only a few counts. The chain links TRBV15 to TRBJ2-3, with TRBD2 matching 9 bases. The V gene's germline CDR1 is LNHNV and CDR2 YYDKDF (reference sequence). This CDR3 is 17 amino acids long. The trim removed 0 bases at V and 6 bases at J, leaving 10 bases unmatched. CDR3 DNA: TGTGCCACCAGCAGAGAAGTAGCGGGAGTGGGGACGGATACGCAGTATTTT. Translated: CATSREVAGVGTDTQYF.

The chain employs TRBV9 and TRBJ1-6; D is ambiguous. V lost 1 base and J lost 0, with 5 bases in between. CDR1 is SGDLS, CDR2 YYNGEE, per germline. The CDR3 has 15 residues. CDR3 sequence: CASSVSHSYNSPLHF. As DNA, the CDR3 is TGTGCCAGCAGCGTATCCCACTCCTATAATTCACCCCTCCACTTT.

In the case of this clone: One end of the junction varies from germline; a read error may be responsible. The CDR3 DNA reads as TGTGCCAGCAGTTACAATCAGGGTGCTTTGATCTTC. Protein: CASSYNQGALIF. The V and J genes are TRBV6-5 and TRBJ2-1, with D maybe TRBD1 (5 bases). The CDR3 length is 12 residues. Germline CDR1 MNHEY, CDR2 SVGAGI.

This chain joins TRBV6-1 and TRBJ2-3, with 8 bases matching TRBD1. There are 16 residues in the CDR3. With 6 bases clipped from V and 5 bases from J, the junction kept 13 bases outside the gene matches. CDR1 and CDR2 from the germline V gene are MNHNS and SASEGT. The chain's CDR3 is CASREPGQGAGDTQYF. The CDR3, as DNA: TGTGCCAGCAGGGAACCTGGCCAGGGGGCGGGAGATACGCAGTATTTT.

In regard to this clone: The identical CDR3 is also encoded by other nucleotide sequences in the sample. The chain employs TRBV7-8 and TRBJ1-6; D unresolved. The CDR3 has 13 amino acids. The V gene lost 1 base and the J gene lost 8 bases, with 6 bases spanning the gap. CDR1 is SGHVS, CDR2 FQNEAQ, per germline. Here the CDR3 reads CASSLERDSPLHF. The CDR3 region has the DNA TGTGCCAGCAGCTTAGAGAGAGATTCACCCCTCCACTTT.

The chain couples TRBV5-1 to TRBJ2-5, with 8 bases fitting TRBD2. Losses at the gene ends were 3 bases for V and 1 base for J; bases not matched to a gene: 5. The germline gives CDR1 SGHRS, CDR2 YFSETQ. This CDR3 comprises 15 residues. CDR3 DNA: TGCGCCAGCAGCTCTCCTAGCGGGTCCCAAGAGACCCAGTACTTC. Translated, it gives CASSSPSGSQETQYF. The full variable domain, completed using reference TRBV5-1 and TRBJ2-5, is KAGVTQTPRYLIKTRGQQVTLSCSPISGHRSVSWYQQTPGQGLQFLFEYFSETQRNKGNFPGRFSGRQFSNSRSEMNVSTLELGDSALYLCASSSPSGSQETQYFGPGTRLLVL.

This sequence joins TRBV7-6 and TRBJ1-3, with 7 bases identical to TRBD1. Trimming took 7 bases from V and 0 from J; bases not matched to a gene: 12. Germline loops: CDR1 SGHVS, CDR2 FNYEAQ. There are 17 residues in the CDR3. CDR3 loop: CASNQGGIGASGNTIYF. Written as DNA, the CDR3 is TGTGCCAGCAACCAGGGGGGGATTGGGGCCTCTGGAAACACCATATATTTT. The whole variable domain, filled in from reference TRBV7-6 and TRBJ1-3, reads GAGVSQSPRYKVTKRGQDVALRCDPISGHVSLYWYRQALGQGPEFLTYFNYEAQQDKSGLPNDRFSAERPEGSISTLTIQRTEQRDSAMYRCASNQGGIGASGNTIYFGEGSWLTVV.

V gene TRBV6-6 combines with J gene TRBJ2-7; 10 bases line up with TRBD1. The CDR3 runs 15 residues. Germline V lookup: CDR1 MNHNY, CDR2 SVGAGI (reference sequence). J gave up 4 bases and V 6 bases, and 9 bases lay outside the gene matches. The CDR3 here is CASRDTGQGSYEQYF. DNA for the CDR3: TGTGCCAGCAGAGATACGGGACAGGGGAGTTACGAGCAGTACTTC.

A word on this clone: Other DNA sequences in this specimen translate into the identical CDR3. The chain combines TRBV10-3 with TRBJ1-2; D is possibly TRBD1 (5 bases). Trimming removed 5 bases at V and 0 bases at J, with 10 bases between. CDR3 size: 14 residues. CDR1 is ENHRY and CDR2 is SYGVKD in the germline V gene. The CDR3 reads CAISRDSPNYGYTF. The CDR3 DNA reads TGTGCCATCAGTAGAGACAGCCCTAACTATGGCTACACCTTC.

This sequence joins TRBV6-5 and TRBJ1-2; possibly TRBD1 for D (6 bases). This CDR3 is built from 12 residues. Germline CDR1 reads MNHEY; CDR2 reads SVGAGI. Trimming stripped 5 bases from V and 5 bases from J, with 9 bases between. The chain's CDR3 is CASSRQGYGYTF. CDR3 in DNA: TGTGCCAGCAGTCGTCAGGGGTATGGCTACACCTTC.

The sample holds a few counts of this clone. This sequence joins TRBV5-5 and TRBJ2-3; a weak D match, TRBD2 (5 bases). The germline V and J ends were trimmed by 4 bases and 3 bases, with 9 bases remaining between them. Germline CDR1 SGHKS, CDR2 YYEKEE (reference sequence). CDR3 length equals 13 residues. CDR3 sequence: CASSPLATDTQYF. DNA of the CDR3: TGTGCCAGCAGCCCGTTAGCGACAGATACGCAGTATTTT.

The rearrangement links TRBV11-2 to TRBJ2-5, with 9 bases identical to TRBD2. V dropped 2 bases and J dropped 0; count of bases not matched to a gene: 7. The germline CDR1 and CDR2 sequences are SGHAT and FQNNGV. The length of the CDR3 is 17 residues. CDR3 amino acids: CASSLNGLAGYQETQYF. The CDR3, as DNA: TGTGCCAGCAGCTTAAATGGCCTAGCGGGGTACCAAGAGACCCAGTACTTC.